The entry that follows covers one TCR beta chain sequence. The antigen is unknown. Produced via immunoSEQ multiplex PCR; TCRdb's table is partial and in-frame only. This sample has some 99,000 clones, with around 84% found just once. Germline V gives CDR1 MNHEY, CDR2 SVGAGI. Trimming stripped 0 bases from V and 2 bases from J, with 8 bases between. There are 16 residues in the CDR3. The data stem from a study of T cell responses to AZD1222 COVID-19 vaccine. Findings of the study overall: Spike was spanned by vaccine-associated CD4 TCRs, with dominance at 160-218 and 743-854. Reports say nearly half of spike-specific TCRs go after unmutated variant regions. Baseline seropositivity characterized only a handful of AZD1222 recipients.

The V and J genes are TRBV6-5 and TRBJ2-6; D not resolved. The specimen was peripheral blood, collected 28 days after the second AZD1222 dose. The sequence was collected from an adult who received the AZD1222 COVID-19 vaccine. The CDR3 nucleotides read TGTGCCAGCAGTTACTCGTGGGGAACTGGGGCCAACGTCCTGACTTTC. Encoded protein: CASSYSWGTGANVLTF.